Each of the 21 T cell receptor beta chains below was sequenced from the same sample in a study of control samples from healthy donors and cancer patients. The repertoire was sequenced with immunoSEQ multiplex PCR; TCRdb's copy has only in-frame clones and lacks some. The data contain about 150,000 clones, about 93% of them singletons. Sequencing was performed on blood. Receptors were obtained from a man in his fifties in good health.

The rearrangement links TRBV4-2 to TRBJ2-7, with D perhaps matching TRBD1 or TRBD2 (5 bases each). Germline assignment: CDR1 LGHNA and CDR2 YNFKEQ. Trimming removed 0 bases at V and 5 bases at J, with 17 bases between. The CDR3 consists of 16 residues. The CDR3 nucleotides read TGTGCCAGCAGCCAAGAGTTGAGGGGTTACTATAACGAGCAGTACTTC. Its translation: CASSQELRGYYNEQYF.

This clone appeared a single time. The genes are TRBV19 and TRBJ2-1, with D perhaps TRBD2 (6 bases). Germline values: CDR1 LNHDA, CDR2 SQIVND (reference sequence). V was clipped by 7 bases and J by 7 bases, with 20 bases between them. The CDR3 runs 15 residues. The CDR3, as DNA: TGTGCCAGTAAATCAGGCGGGACCCTCTGGAATGAGCAGTTCTTC. Amino acid sequence: CASKSGGTLWNEQFF.

As concerns this clone: A read error may produce the germline difference seen at one junction end. V and J are TRBV5-1 and TRBJ1-5; D unclear. This CDR3 is built from 14 residues. Germline assignment: CDR1 SGHRS and CDR2 YFSETQ. The CDR3: CASSLQPSDQPQHF. The DNA for the CDR3 is TGCGCCAGCAGCTTGCAGCCTAGCGATCAGCCCCAGCATTTT.

J is TRBJ1-1 and V is TRBV9; D is undetermined. This CDR3 has 16 residues. Germline V gene data show CDR1 as SGDLS and CDR2 as YYNGEE. Trimming removed 3 bases from V and 1 base from J, with 16 bases in between. The CDR3: CASSEGQSLRNTEAFF. In DNA, the CDR3 is TGTGCCAGCAGCGAAGGCCAAAGCCTCAGGAACACTGAAGCTTTCTTT.

This clone has only one observation. Distinct nucleotide sequences in the sample also encode this CDR3. The chain employs TRBV20-1 and TRBJ2-5, with D possibly being TRBD1 (5 bases). V was pared by 5 bases and J by 5 bases, with 9 bases between. The germline V gene has CDR1 DFQATT and CDR2 SNEGSKA (reference sequence). The CDR3 runs to 11 residues. The CDR3 DNA follows: TGCAGTGCTCAGGGAAGGGAGACCCAGTACTTC. Amino acids: CSAQGRETQYF.

J is TRBJ2-3 and V is TRBV18; D uncertain. V lost 3 bases and J 0 bases, leaving 10 bases between the germline ends. Per the germline V gene, CDR1 is KGHSH and CDR2 is LQKENI. The CDR3 covers 15 residues. In DNA form, the CDR3 reads TGTGCCAGCTCACCGGTAGGGAAAAGCACAGATACGCAGTATTTT. This sequence encodes CASSPVGKSTDTQYF.

The CDR3 region has the DNA TGTGCCAGCACATCAGGGCTGAACTCCTACGAGCAGTACTTC. Protein: CASTSGLNSYEQYF. The chain couples TRBV7-2 to TRBJ2-7; tentative D call: TRBD1 (5 bases). The CDR3 length is 14 residues. The germline gives CDR1 SGHTA, CDR2 FQGNSA. Deletions cut 7 bases from V and 0 bases from J, with 13 bases between.

The chain recombines TRBV5-1 with TRBJ2-5; TRBD1 aligns across 7 bases. After removal of 2 bases from V and 5 bases from J, the junction contained 6 bases not matched to a gene. The length of the CDR3 is 14 residues. CDR1 and CDR2 from the germline V gene are SGHRS and YFSETQ. CDR3 protein: CASSLQGSGETQYF. The DNA of the CDR3 is TGCGCCAGCAGCTTACAGGGGTCCGGCGAGACCCAGTACTTC. The entire variable domain, with the rest obtained from reference TRBV5-1 and TRBJ2-5, is as follows: KAGVTQTPRYLIKTRGQQVTLSCSPISGHRSVSWYQQTPGQGLQFLFEYFSETQRNKGNFPGRFSGRQFSNSRSEMNVSTLELGDSALYLCASSLQGSGETQYFGPGTRLLVL.

The rearrangement links TRBV9 to TRBJ1-4, with a possible D match to TRBD1 (5 bases). CDR1 is SGDLS, CDR2 YYNGEE, per germline. Trimming removed 0 bases at V and 5 bases at J, with 14 bases between. The CDR3 covers 16 residues. CDR3 DNA sequence: TGTGCCAGCAGCGTAGGTCGTGGAGGGACCAATGAAAAACTGTTTTTT. Translated: CASSVGRGGTNEKLFF.

In its sample, this clone was seen once. Germline and junction disagree at one end, which may indicate a read error. This sequence joins TRBV7-7 and TRBJ1-3; D is ambiguous. Looked up from germline, CDR1 is SSHAT and CDR2 is FNYEAQ (reference sequence). The CDR3 is 14 amino acids. The CDR3 sequence: CASSPYATGNTIYF. In nucleotides, the CDR3 is TGTGCTAGCAGCCCCTATGCCACTGGAAACACCATATATTTT.

The chain uses TRBV2 and TRBJ1-6, with D possibly matching TRBD1 (6 bases). CDR1 SNHLY and CDR2 FYNNEI come from the germline V gene. The CDR3 consists of 14 residues. V dropped 2 bases and J dropped 7 bases, with 9 bases sitting between them. CDR3 DNA: TGTGCCAGCAGTGAAACAGGGCCAAATTCACCCCTCCACTTT. Translating it yields CASSETGPNSPLHF. The whole variable domain, remainder taken from reference TRBV2 and TRBJ1-6, is EPEVTQTPSHQVTQMGQEVILRCVPISNHLYFYWYRQILGQKVEFLVSFYNNEISEKSEIFDDQFSVERPDGSNFTLKIRSTKLEDSAMYFCASSETGPNSPLHFGNGTRLTVT.

The chain combines TRBV28 with TRBJ2-7, with D perhaps assigned TRBD1 or TRBD2 (5 bases each). Germline V gene lookup returns CDR1 MDHEN and CDR2 SYDVKM. Trimming left V 6 bases short and J 2 bases short, with 14 bases between. The CDR3 spans 14 residues. The CDR3 is CASRTGTLPYEQYF. The DNA for the CDR3 is TGTGCCAGCAGGACTGGGACGTTGCCCTACGAGCAGTACTTC.

This clone is a singleton in its sample. V usage is TRBV12-3 or TRBV12-4 and J usage is TRBJ1-2; TRBD1 matches at 10 bases. The CDR3 length is 13 residues. Trimming at V came to 6 bases and at J to 7 bases, leaving 5 bases not matched to a gene. The CDR3 here is CASSTGQGVGYTF. The CDR3 DNA reads as TGTGCCAGCAGCACAGGACAGGGGGTTGGCTACACCTTC.

The V call is TRBV5-1, the J call TRBJ2-7; TRBD2 matches at 14 bases. CDR1 is SGHRS, CDR2 YFSETQ, per germline. This CDR3 has 15 residues. V lost 3 bases and J lost 6; bases outside the gene matches: 5. CDR3: CASSWGLAGAGEQYF. The CDR3, as DNA: TGCGCCAGCAGCTGGGGACTAGCGGGAGCTGGCGAGCAGTACTTC.

The rearrangement links TRBV27 to TRBJ2-5; D is undetermined. Trimming removed 5 bases from V and 2 bases from J, with 3 bases in between. Germline V CDR1 and CDR2: MNHEY, SMNVEV (reference sequence). The CDR3 spans 11 residues. The CDR3 nucleotides are TGTGCCAGCAGTCATCAAGAGACCCAGTACTTC. Protein product: CASSHQETQYF.

This chain joins TRBV7-2 and TRBJ1-3, with 7 nucleotides matching TRBD1. The junction had 7 bases not matched to a gene; V was cut back by 6 bases and J by 2 bases. The CDR3 totals 15 residues. Germline CDR1 is SGHTA and CDR2 is FQGNSA. This CDR3 reads CASRPPGGAGNTIYF. The CDR3 nucleotides are TGTGCCAGCAGACCGCCAGGGGGGGCTGGAAACACCATATATTTT.

The chain couples TRBV5-1 to TRBJ2-1; 9 bases agree with TRBD2. This CDR3 contains 15 residues. From germline, CDR1 is SGHRS and CDR2 YFSETQ. The ends lost 2 bases at V and 7 bases at J; junction bases unmatched: 7. CDR3: CASSFLAGGPNEQFF. As DNA, the CDR3 is TGCGCCAGCAGCTTTCTGGCGGGAGGGCCTAATGAGCAGTTCTTC.

V gene TRBV25-1 combines with J gene TRBJ1-4; possibly TRBD1 for D (6 bases). The CDR3 is 16 residues long. Trimming left V 6 bases short and J 5 bases short, with 19 bases between. Germline CDR1 is MGHDK and CDR2 is SYGVNS. The CDR3 bases are TGTGCCAGCAGCGCTACCAGAATGGGGGGCAATGAAAAACTGTTTTTT. As protein: CASSATRMGGNEKLFF.

This clone has a single count. The chain has TRBV25-1 and TRBJ1-5; tentative D call: TRBD1 (6 bases). V was cut by 6 bases and J by 2 bases, with 14 bases left in between. The CDR3 covers 15 residues. Germline CDR1 reads MGHDK; CDR2 reads SYGVNS. The CDR3 bases are TGTGCCAGCAGAGAGTCAGGGGTTGGCAATCAGCCCCAGCATTTT. This gives the protein CASRESGVGNQPQHF.

This clone was picked up one time. CDR3 protein: CASSLGQANTEAFF. The CDR3 bases are TGCGCCAGCAGCTTGGGACAGGCGAACACTGAAGCTTTCTTT. V and J are TRBV5-1 and TRBJ1-1; possible D gene TRBD1, 6 bases. Germline-derived CDR1 and CDR2 are SGHRS and YFSETQ. This CDR3 spans 14 amino acids. V gave up 0 bases and J gave up 1 base, with 7 bases separating them.

The gene calls are TRBV10-2 and TRBJ2-1; 14 bases are shared with TRBD2. Germline V CDR1 and CDR2: WSHSY, SAAADI. The CDR3 is 19 residues long. V dropped 0 bases and J dropped 7; count of bases not matched to a gene: 11. DNA of the CDR3: TGCGCCAGCAGTGAGTCGTTGAGGGGACTAGCGGGAGTGCGGAATGAGCAGTTCTTC. The encoded protein is CASSESLRGLAGVRNEQFF.